The 7 T cell receptor beta chains listed next were all sequenced from one sample in a study of T cells after yellow fever vaccination (dated by TCRdb to about 2019). Libraries were made using 5' RACE. Sequenced on an Illumina HiSeq 2500. TCRdb reanalyzed the raw reads on its own, using fastp at Q25 for trimming and MiXCR for clone calling, and kept in-frame beta chains. Here each entry gathers all rows of one CDR3 protein and keeps the most common genes and DNA. Present in this sample are over 25,000 distinct CDR3 sequences, 5% to 6% of which were seen just once. The top ten clonotypes cover 10% to 15% of the sample. This specimen's treatment or condition label, per the study, means: live attenuated yellow fever vaccine strain. Sequences were derived from PBMCs, either bulk or a sorted T-cell subset (CD4+, CD8+, memory, or dextramer-sorted; not recorded which), sampled 15 days after the yellow fever booster vaccination. These receptors all stem from a man younger than 45 who received the YFV17D yellow fever vaccine.

This clonotype was observed at least ten times. The chain recombines TRBV6-2 or TRBV6-3 with TRBJ2-5; tentative D call: TRBD1 (5 bases). Germline CDR1 and CDR2: MNHEY and SVGEGT. The CDR3 has 14 amino acids. Trimming removed 5 bases from V and 7 bases from J, with 17 bases in between. CDR3 DNA sequence: TGTGCCAGCAGTACCTTCGGCAGGGCGGCGACCCAGTACTTC. Its translation: CASSTFGRAATQYF.

This clonotype was observed a few times. The chain links TRBV7-2 to TRBJ1-2, with unresolved D. Germline V lookup: CDR1 SGHTA, CDR2 FQGNSA. Trimming took off 7 bases at V and 6 bases at J, with 21 bases between the two ends. The CDR3 is made up of 15 amino acids. CDR3 bases: TGTGCCAGCACCCCCTTCGGGCCGCCCGGCGATGGCTACACCTTC. Amino acids: CASTPFGPPGDGYTF.

The V gene is TRBV4-3, the J gene TRBJ2-6, with TRBD2 matching 8 bases. The CDR3 runs 17 residues. V shed 6 bases and J 1 base; nucleotides not matched to a gene: 8. Germline CDR1 reads LGHNA; CDR2 reads YSLEER. The chain's CDR3 is CASRGTGGASGANVLTF. The CDR3 DNA reads as TGCGCCAGCAGGGGTACCGGGGGGGCTTCTGGGGCCAACGTCCTGACTTTC.

The table lists this clonotype with many counts. The chain recombines TRBV5-1 with TRBJ2-5; perhaps TRBD1 as D (5 bases). The CDR3 totals 14 residues. Germline V CDR1 and CDR2: SGHRS, YFSETQ. V gave up 0 bases and J gave up 2 bases, with 8 bases separating them. CDR3 sequence: CASSLGGGQETQYF. Here the CDR3 DNA reads TGCGCCAGCAGCTTGGGGGGCGGACAAGAGACCCAGTACTTC.

This clonotype came up many times. V and J are TRBV30 and TRBJ2-5, with D possibly called TRBD1 or TRBD2 (5 bases each). The germline CDR1 and CDR2 sequences are GTSNPN and SVGIG (reference sequence). The CDR3 is made up of 14 amino acids. Deletions cut 5 bases from V and 5 bases from J, with 18 bases between. CDR3 nucleotide sequence: TGTGCCTGGGACCGGGACCGGCGAGGGGAGACCCAGTACTTC. Translated: CAWDRDRRGETQYF.

This clonotype was detected many times. The rearrangement joins TRBV19 to TRBJ1-5, with D unclear. Deletions cut 5 bases from V and 5 bases from J, with 13 bases between. In germline, CDR1 is LNHDA, CDR2 SQIVND (reference sequence). This CDR3 has 14 amino acids. CDR3 loop: CASSDPLNYQPQHF. CDR3 DNA sequence: TGTGCCAGTAGTGACCCCCTGAATTATCAGCCCCAGCATTTT.

This clonotype was counted at least ten times. The rearrangement links TRBV15 to TRBJ2-5; possible D gene TRBD1, 6 bases. Germline V lookup: CDR1 LNHNV, CDR2 YYDKDF (reference sequence). The CDR3 runs 14 residues. Trimming stripped 2 bases from V and 4 bases from J, with 11 bases between. The CDR3 loop reads CATSRPGTRETQYF. Here the CDR3 DNA reads TGTGCCACCAGCAGACCCGGGACAAGAGAGACCCAGTACTTC.